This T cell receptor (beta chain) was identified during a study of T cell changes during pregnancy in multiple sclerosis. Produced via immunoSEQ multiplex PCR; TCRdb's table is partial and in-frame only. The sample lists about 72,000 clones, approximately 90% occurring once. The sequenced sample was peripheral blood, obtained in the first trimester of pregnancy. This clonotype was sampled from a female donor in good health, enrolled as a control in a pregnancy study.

The CDR3 nucleotides are TGTGCCAGTAGTATCGGTGGGGGGGTGAGCACTGAAGCTTTCTTT. This codes for CASSIGGGVSTEAFF. This chain joins TRBV19 and TRBJ1-1; D is perhaps TRBD1 (5 bases). V was clipped by 3 bases and J by 4 bases, with 15 bases between them. The CDR3 consists of 15 residues. Germline lookup yields CDR1 LNHDA and CDR2 SQIVND (reference sequence).